The rows below give T cell receptor beta chains drawn from one sample of a study of breast tumors, draining lymph nodes, adjacent tissues. TCRdb re-called the multiplex PCR reads with MiXCR, one entry per CDR3 protein. The top ten hold over 3.5% of the sample, which has 150,000 to 200,000 distinct CDR3 sequences, around a third seen once. Sequenced input: axillary lymph node tissue. The receptors were gathered from a female donor with breast cancer. Some clones in this sample may be carry-over from other donors' samples. CDR3s include the opening cysteine and the closing phenylalanine or tryptophan. The order of the fields is V gene, clone size, D gene, J gene, CDR3 protein, CDR3 DNA. D genes are given only for firm matches. Clone size is not always given. Where it is, it says once, few, many or a class for expanded clones.

TRBV4-1,-,-,TRBJ1-1,CASSQGAEAFF,TGCGCCAGCAGCCAGGGGGCTGAAGCTTTCTTT
TRBV20-1,many,TRBD2,TRBJ2-1,CSARELAGGRSYNEQFF,TGCAGTGCTAGAGAACTAGCGGGAGGACGCTCCTACAATGAGCAGTTCTTC
TRBV9,many,TRBD2,TRBJ2-3,CASSVGTSGPDTQYF,TGTGCCAGCAGCGTAGGGACTAGCGGTCCCGATACGCAGTATTTT
TRBV12-3/TRBV12-4,many,TRBD1,TRBJ1-2,CASHSWGRDRVKDGYTF,TGTGCCAGCCACTCCTGGGGCCGGGACAGGGTCAAGGATGGCTACACCTTC
TRBV5-6,few,-,TRBJ2-3,CASSPLGPDGTDTQYF,TGTGCCAGCAGCCCCCTCGGACCAGATGGCACAGATACGCAGTATTTT
TRBV18,many,-,TRBJ1-4,CASSPRRANEKLFF,TGTGCCAGCTCACCTAGACGGGCTAATGAAAAACTGTTTTTT
TRBV20-1,many,TRBD1,TRBJ1-5,CSASLTGGDNQPQHF,TGCAGTGCTAGCCTGACAGGGGGCGACAATCAGCCCCAGCATTTT
TRBV2,many,-,TRBJ2-7,CASSVQVTYEQYF,TGTGCCAGCAGTGTCCAGGTTACCTACGAGCAGTACTTC
TRBV28,few,TRBD2,TRBJ2-5,CASSLWTSGATETQYF,TGTGCCAGCAGTTTATGGACTAGCGGGGCCACAGAGACCCAGTACTTC
TRBV12-3/TRBV12-4,many,-,TRBJ1-6,CASSPTGPGSPLHF,TGTGCCAGCAGCCCTACGGGGCCGGGATCACCCCTCCACTTT
TRBV7-9,many,-,TRBJ2-3,CASQSRAADTQYF,TGTGCCAGCCAGAGTCGGGCCGCAGATACGCAGTATTTT
TRBV11-2,many,TRBD2,TRBJ2-5,CASSLRVTPGGETQYF,TGTGCCAGCAGCCTACGGGTGACGCCGGGGGGAGAGACCCAGTACTTC
TRBV5-6,many,-,TRBJ2-5,CASSLEQLETQYF,TGTGCCAGCAGCTTGGAACAGCTCGAGACCCAGTACTTC
TRBV4-2,many,-,TRBJ1-5,CASSQDMVQGNQPQHF,TGTGCCAGCAGCCAAGATATGGTTCAAGGCAATCAGCCCCAGCATTTT
TRBV4-1,-,-,TRBJ1-2,CASSRRNRETYGYTF,TGCGCCAGCAGCCGCCGGAACAGGGAAACCTATGGCTACACCTTC
TRBV7-9,many,-,TRBJ2-1,CASSLEVVAEDEQFF,TGTGCCAGCAGCTTAGAGGTAGTTGCGGAGGATGAGCAGTTCTTC
TRBV5-4,many,TRBD1,TRBJ1-2,CASNQDRVYGYTF,TGTGCCAGCAACCAGGACAGGGTGTATGGCTACACCTTC
TRBV29-1,-,-,TRBJ1-4,CSVPGAGWEKLFF,TGCAGCGTACCGGGAGCGGGATGGGAAAAACTGTTTTTT
TRBV5-8,-,-,TRBJ2-2,CASSFVDGTFGSGTRLTGELFF,-
TRBV10-3,many,-,TRBJ2-6,CATKATGANVLTF,TGTGCCACCAAGGCTACTGGGGCCAACGTCCTGACTTTC
TRBV7-9,many,-,TRBJ2-1,CASSRYTSYNEQFF,TGTGCCAGCAGCCGGTATACCTCCTACAATGAGCAGTTCTTC
TRBV19,many,TRBD2,TRBJ2-1,CASRTSGTPYNEQFF,TGTGCCAGTAGGACTAGCGGGACTCCCTACAATGAGCAGTTCTTC
TRBV7-9,many,TRBD2,TRBJ2-2,CASSFPAGGQNTGELFF,TGTGCCAGCAGCTTCCCAGCGGGGGGCCAGAACACCGGGGAGCTGTTTTTT
TRBV19,many,-,TRBJ2-1,CASSGTDTYNEQFF,TGTGCCAGTAGTGGTACTGATACCTACAATGAGCAGTTCTTC
TRBV19,-,TRBD1,TRBJ1-2,CASSIWGKTGYSGYTF,TGTGCCAGTAGCATCTGGGGAAAGACAGGGTATAGTGGCTACACCTTC
TRBV20-1,-,TRBD1,TRBJ1-4,CSALTGGPEAKLFF,TGCAGTGCCCTGACAGGGGGCCCTGAGGCAAAACTGTTTTTT
TRBV29-1,-,-,TRBJ2-7,CSVIERDRSGRPYEQYF,TGCAGCGTTATAGAAAGGGACAGGAGCGGGAGACCCTACGAGCAGTACTTC
TRBV7-2,many,TRBD2,TRBJ2-5,CASSLAPGLAEETQYF,TGTGCCAGCAGCTTAGCCCCGGGACTAGCGGAAGAGACCCAGTACTTC
TRBV18,few,-,TRBJ2-1,CASSPRSSSYNEQFF,TGTGCCAGCTCACCGAGGTCGAGCTCCTACAATGAGCAGTTCTTC
TRBV7-2,many,TRBD2,TRBJ2-5,CASSLGSRAGGGETQYF,TGTGCCAGCAGCTTAGGCTCTCGGGCGGGGGGTGGAGAGACCCAGTACTTC
TRBV29-1,many,-,TRBJ2-2,CSVASPGQGSGELFF,TGCAGCGTGGCCTCACCGGGACAAGGGTCCGGGGAGCTGTTTTTT
TRBV19,-,TRBD1,TRBJ1-4,CASSLAGQVNEKLFF,TGTGCCAGTAGTCTAGCGGGACAGGTTAATGAAAAACTGTTTTTT
TRBV5-5,-,TRBD1,TRBJ2-2,CASSFRQGIGELFF,TGTGCCAGCAGCTTCCGACAGGGGATCGGGGAGCTGTTTTTT
TRBV5-4,many,-,TRBJ1-4,CASSWTGKASATNEKLFF,TGTGCCAGCAGCTGGACTGGGAAGGCTTCTGCAACTAATGAAAAACTGTTTTTT
TRBV29-1,-,-,TRBJ1-4,CSVLGTGGTNEKLFF,TGCAGCGTGCTCGGGACCGGGGGCACTAATGAAAAACTGTTTTTT
TRBV7-2,-,-,TRBJ2-3,CASSLIPDSDTQYF,TGTGCCAGCAGCTTAATACCAGACTCAGATACCCAGTATTTT
TRBV2,many,TRBD1,TRBJ2-7,CASSLRQGSRKEQYF,TGTGCCAGCAGTCTCCGACAGGGTTCTCGGAAGGAGCAGTACTTC
TRBV7-9,-,TRBD1,TRBJ2-2,CASSSLDGTENTGELFF,TGTGCCAGCAGCTCCCTGGACGGGACAGAAAACACCGGGGAGCTGTTTTTT
TRBV2,many,-,TRBJ2-1,CASRGRGGNEQFF,TGTGCCAGCCGGGGGAGAGGGGGTAATGAGCAGTTCTTC
TRBV11-3,many,-,TRBJ2-1,CASSFQGDEQFF,TGTGCCAGCAGCTTCCAGGGCGATGAGCAGTTCTTC
TRBV6-4,-,TRBD1,TRBJ1-4,CASSGQGDSTNEKLFF,TGTGCCAGCAGCGGACAGGGGGACTCAACTAATGAAAAACTGTTTTTT
TRBV7-9,-,-,TRBJ1-1,CASSATPGTYNTEAFF,TGTGCCAGCAGCGCGACCCCCGGGACCTATAACACTGAAGCTTTCTTT
TRBV6-7,few,-,TRBJ2-5,CASRLGQETQYF,TGTGCCAGCAGACTGGGACAAGAGACCCAGTACTTC
TRBV19,many,-,TRBJ2-2,CASSMEGGNTGELFF,TGTGCCAGTAGTATGGAAGGGGGGAACACCGGGGAGCTGTTTTTT
TRBV19,many,TRBD2,TRBJ2-1,CASSTGLAGGQGSYNEQFF,TGTGCCAGTAGTACCGGACTAGCGGGAGGGCAGGGGTCCTACAATGAGCAGTTCTTC
TRBV19,-,TRBD1,TRBJ2-7,CASTVSNGRGTGGYEPYF,TGTGCCAGTACCGTATCGAATGGTAGGGGGACAGGGGGCTACGAGCCGTACTTC
TRBV6-7,-,-,TRBJ2-6,CASTHGANVLTF,TGTGCCAGCACCCACGGGGCCAACGTCCTGACTTTC
TRBV7-2,-,-,TRBJ1-6,CASSSQPPLHF,TGTGCCAGCAGCTCGCAACCACCCCTCCACTTT
TRBV24-1,many,TRBD2,TRBJ2-1,CATSGGGEAGGRGNEQFF,TGTGCCACCAGTGGCGGAGGTGAAGCGGGGGGGCGGGGGAATGAGCAGTTCTTC
TRBV2,-,-,TRBJ1-4,CASRRPSPVPNEKLFF,TGTGCCAGCCGTAGACCCTCTCCCGTGCCTAATGAAAAACTGTTTTTT
TRBV12-3/TRBV12-4,-,TRBD1,TRBJ2-6,CASILTGVRANVLTF,TGTGCCAGCATCCTAACAGGGGTTCGGGCCAACGTCCTGACTTTC
TRBV2,many,-,TRBJ1-2,CATLGRQRSGYGYTF,TGTGCCACCCTTGGGAGACAGCGTTCAGGCTATGGCTACACCTTC
TRBV10-3,many,-,TRBJ2-5,CATSTGRETQYF,TGTGCCACCTCGACAGGGAGGGAGACCCAGTACTTC
TRBV6-1,few,-,TRBJ1-2,CASSGVTRDGGYTF,TGTGCCAGCAGTGGGGTGACAAGGGATGGTGGCTACACCTTC
TRBV2,-,TRBD1,TRBJ2-3,CASRRQGARGDEQYF,TGTGCCAGCAGACGACAGGGGGCGAGGGGAGATGAGCAGTATTTT
TRBV3-1,-,TRBD2,TRBJ2-7,CASSQDGLAGTSPYEQYF,TGTGCCAGCAGCCAGGATGGACTAGCGGGAACTTCCCCCTACGAGCAGTACTTC
TRBV5-1,many,TRBD1,TRBJ2-7,CASSLDGTGGHDEQYF,TGCGCCAGCAGCTTGGATGGGACAGGGGGGCACGACGAGCAGTACTTC
TRBV29-1,many,TRBD1,TRBJ1-4,CSVSGQGGFEKLFF,TGCAGCGTCTCCGGACAGGGCGGGTTTGAAAAACTGTTTTTT
TRBV7-2,many,-,TRBJ2-7,CASSLEGLGEQYF,TGTGCCAGCAGCTTAGAGGGGTTGGGGGAGCAGTACTTC
TRBV29-1,-,-,TRBJ1-4,CSVDRGGTNEKLFF,TGCAGCGTTGACAGGGGCGGAACTAATGAAAAACTGTTTTTT